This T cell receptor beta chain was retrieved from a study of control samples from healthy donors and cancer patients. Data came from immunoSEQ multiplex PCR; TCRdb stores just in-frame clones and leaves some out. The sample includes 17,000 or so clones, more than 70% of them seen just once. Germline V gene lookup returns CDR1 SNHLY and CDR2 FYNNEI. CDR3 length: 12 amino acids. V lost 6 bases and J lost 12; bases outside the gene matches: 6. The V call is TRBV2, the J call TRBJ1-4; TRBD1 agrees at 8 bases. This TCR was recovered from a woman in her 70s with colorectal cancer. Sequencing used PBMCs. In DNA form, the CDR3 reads TGTGCCAGCAGGCCCAGGGGGCAGGAACTGTTTTTT. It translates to CASRPRGQELFF.